Sequencing of this T cell receptor (beta chain) was carried out in a study of CXCR3-negative and CXCR3-positive naive CD8 T cells. Notes on the study in general: TRB CDR3 hydrophobicity was greater in CXCR3-positive naive cells than in CXCR3-negative naive cells. Memory CD8+ T cell repertoires were far less diverse than both naive subsets. For naive cells, CXCR3-negative and CXCR3-positive subsets had similar TRBV-TRBJ usage; for memory cells, usage differed. No difference in surface CD5 was seen between naive subsets, and TCR strength was inferred from TRB CDR3 properties.

Points on this clonotype: Its antigen is undetermined.

UMI-tagged TRB cDNA libraries were built via 5' RACE. TCRdb processed the 5' RACE reads again and assigns one entry to each CDR3 protein, with no DNA. The listing records more than 80,000 distinct CDR3 sequences. Sequenced material: naive CXCR3+ CD8+ T cells from blood. As for subset: CD45RO-CCR7+CD27+CD95- naive CD8+ T cells expressing CXCR3 (TNR3+). The TCR comes from a human donor in good health. Some clones in this sample may be carry-over from other donors' samples.

The CDR3 spells CASSGPGTSGRRAYEQYF. This chain connects TRBV6-2 or TRBV6-3 to TRBJ2-7; there is no DNA to check the TCRdb D call of TRBD2. The CDR3 length is 18 residues. In germline, CDR1 is MNHEY, CDR2 SVGEGT.